The 4 T cell receptor beta chains below were found in one sample sequenced in a study of early T cells in non-severe SARS-CoV-2 infection. Each CDR3 protein is one row after TCRdb ran MiXCR on the 5' RACE reads. The sample records 50,000 to 65,000 distinct CDR3 sequences, about 7.7% being singletons. The specimen comprised whole blood, sampled at baseline. The receptors here all came from an adult who was a healthcare worker with PCR-confirmed SARS-CoV-2 infection or an uninfected control (not recorded which).

Ten or more counts support this clonotype. V is TRBV6-5 and J is TRBJ1-6; the D gene is possibly TRBD1 (5 bases). Between the trimmed V and J ends, which lost 10 bases and 9 bases, there was a span of 16 bases. Germline assignment: CDR1 MNHEY and CDR2 SVGAGI. The CDR3 totals 13 residues. The CDR3 reads CATTRGDSSPLHF. CDR3 DNA: TGTGCCACCACCCGGGGGGATTCTTCACCCCTCCACTTT.

V and J are TRBV6-2 or TRBV6-3 and TRBJ2-3; TRBD1 agrees at 8 bases. Looked up from germline, CDR1 is MNHEY and CDR2 is SVGEGT. This CDR3 contains 16 residues. V lost 7 bases, J lost 0 bases, and 9 bases stayed unmatched. The CDR3 reads CASTTDRVFSTDTQYF. DNA for the CDR3: TGTGCCAGCACCACGGACAGGGTGTTTAGCACAGATACGCAGTATTTT.

This clonotype was seen at least ten times. This chain joins TRBV7-2 and TRBJ2-7, with D unresolved. CDR3 size: 13 residues. Trimming removed 5 bases from V and 2 bases from J, with 10 bases in between. Germline CDR1 and CDR2: SGHTA and FQGNSA. The chain's CDR3 is CASSPQPAYEQYF. CDR3 sequence (DNA): TGTGCCAGCAGCCCCCAACCCGCCTACGAGCAGTACTTC.

This clonotype has at least ten counts. The gene calls are TRBV27 and TRBJ2-7; D ambiguous. V was shortened by 9 bases and J by 1 base, with 13 bases between the two germline ends. The CDR3 runs to 13 residues. Germline values: CDR1 MNHEY, CDR2 SMNVEV (reference sequence). The CDR3 coding sequence is TGTGCCAGTGGTTCGGGCCGGTCCTACGAGCAGTACTTC. It yields the protein CASGSGRSYEQYF.